What follows are 14 T cell receptor beta chains derived from one specimen sequenced in a study of blood T cell repertoires in COVID-19 (dated by TCRdb to about 2020). The protocol used for the library was the immunoSEQ multiplex PCR assay. In TCRdb, the immuneACCESS table is reduced to in-frame sequences with V and J assigned. These tables do not hold every clone; where another copy was compared, an unresolved V gene accounts for under half, and the others remain unexplained. This sample lists roughly 100,000 clones; about 82% were detected once. The ten top clones hold around 6.2% of the sample. Sequencing was carried out using peripheral blood. These receptors were taken from a man older than 75 with COVID-19, enrolled during active disease.

This rearrangement joins TRBV7-2 to TRBJ1-5; no clear D gene. This CDR3 region has 16 residues. CDR1 and CDR2 (germline): SGHTA, FQGNSA. Trimming shortened V by 0 bases and J by 5 bases, and 14 bases separated the two germline ends. CDR3 residues: CASSLASGQAYQPQHF. In nucleotides, the CDR3 is TGTGCCAGCAGCTTAGCGAGCGGTCAGGCGTATCAGCCCCAGCATTTT.

The chain employs TRBV30 and TRBJ1-5, with a tentative D call TRBD1 (6 bases). Germline V CDR1 and CDR2: GTSNPN, SVGIG (reference sequence). V was clipped by 0 bases and J by 9 bases, with 15 bases between them. The CDR3 runs to 14 residues. The CDR3 region has the DNA TGTGCCTGGAGTGTAAAAGGGTCACAGGGGCCCCAGCATTTT. Translating gives CAWSVKGSQGPQHF. The full variable domain, completed using reference TRBV30 and TRBJ1-5, is SQTIHQWPATLVQPVGSPLSLECTVEGTSNPNLYWYRQAAGRGLQLLFYSVGIGQISSEVPQNLSASRPQDRQFILSSKKLLLSDSGFYLCAWSVKGSQGPQHFGDGTRLSIL.

The chain uses TRBV11-2 and TRBJ2-1; tentative D call: TRBD1 (6 bases). V was pared by 3 bases and J by 0 bases, with 9 bases between. Germline CDR1 and CDR2: SGHAT and FQNNGV. The CDR3 sequence is 15 residues long. CDR3 sequence: CASSFQGSSYNEQFF. The CDR3, as DNA: TGTGCCAGCAGCTTTCAGGGGAGCTCCTACAATGAGCAGTTCTTC.

The rearrangement uses TRBV28 and TRBJ2-5, with TRBD2 as a possible D gene (6 bases). Trimming shortened V by 6 bases and J by 2 bases, and 16 bases separated the two germline ends. The CDR3 extends over 15 amino acids. In germline, CDR1 is MDHEN, CDR2 SYDVKM. This CDR3 reads CASSRGATAQETQYF. In nucleotides, the CDR3 is TGTGCCAGCAGCCGCGGGGCCACCGCGCAAGAGACCCAGTACTTC. Full variable domain (remainder filled in from reference TRBV28 and TRBJ2-5): DVKVTQSSRYLVKRTGEKVFLECVQDMDHENMFWYRQDPGLGLRLIYFSYDVKMKEKGDIPEGYSVSREKKERFSLILESASTNQTSMYLCASSRGATAQETQYFGPGTRLLVL.

The chain has TRBV6-4 and TRBJ2-3; no clear D gene. Germline V CDR1 and CDR2: MRHNA, SNTAGT. This CDR3 spans 13 amino acids. V was pared by 7 bases and J by 2 bases, with 10 bases between. In DNA, the CDR3 is TGTGCCAGCATCTATTCTCCCACAGATACGCAGTATTTT. This sequence encodes CASIYSPTDTQYF.

The chain uses TRBV28 and TRBJ2-3, with D possibly TRBD2 on 6 matching bases. The CDR3 consists of 15 residues. Trimming left V 5 bases short and J 4 bases short, with 16 bases between. Germline V gives CDR1 MDHEN, CDR2 SYDVKM. DNA of the CDR3: TGTGCCAGCAGTCCCGAAAGGGGAGGCGCAGATACGCAGTATTTT. Residues: CASSPERGGADTQYF.

The chain carries TRBV28 and TRBJ2-2; 11 bases align to TRBD2. Germline values: CDR1 MDHEN, CDR2 SYDVKM. CDR3 length: 18 amino acids. With 5 bases clipped from V and 0 bases from J, the junction kept 8 bases outside the gene matches. CDR3 DNA sequence: TGTGCCAGCAGTACCCGACTAGCGGGGAAATCGAACACCGGGGAGCTGTTTTTT. This translates into CASSTRLAGKSNTGELFF.

This clone appeared a few times. The genes are TRBV20-1 and TRBJ2-1, with TRBD2 matching over 9 bases. The CDR3 covers 13 residues. Germline V lookup: CDR1 DFQATT, CDR2 SNEGSKA (reference sequence). The ends lost 3 bases at V and 9 bases at J; junction bases unmatched: 6. CDR3 coding DNA: TGCAGTGCTAGTCGGCGGGGGGGCGGTGAGCAGTTCTTC. This encodes CSASRRGGGEQFF.

The V call is TRBV9, the J call TRBJ1-1; 8 positions match TRBD1. Germline values: CDR1 SGDLS, CDR2 YYNGEE. Losses at the gene ends were 3 bases for V and 1 base for J; bases not matched to a gene: 8. This CDR3 has 16 amino acids. The CDR3 sequence is CASSAYDRGGNTEAFF. The DNA for the CDR3 is TGTGCCAGCAGCGCCTACGACAGGGGAGGGAACACTGAAGCTTTCTTT.

J is TRBJ2-2 and V is TRBV7-9, with TRBD2 identical over 10 bases. Germline V gene lookup returns CDR1 SEHNR and CDR2 FQNEAQ (reference sequence). CDR3 size: 19 residues. The J segment lost 1 base and the V segment lost 1 base, leaving 9 bases of the junction unmatched. The CDR3 DNA reads as TGTGCCAGCAGCTTAGGGGGACAGAGGACTAGCGGGAACACCGGGGAGCTGTTTTTT. It codes for CASSLGGQRTSGNTGELFF.

This chain uses TRBV5-1 with TRBJ2-3, with a possible D match to TRBD1 (6 bases). The CDR3 covers 15 residues. The V gene's germline CDR1 is SGHRS and CDR2 YFSETQ. The V end lost 0 bases, the J end lost 2 bases, and 10 bases lay between the germline ends. The CDR3 bases are TGCGCCAGCAGCTTGGTTAGGACAGACACAGATACGCAGTATTTT. It yields the protein CASSLVRTDTDTQYF.

This clone showed up just a few times. The rearrangement uses TRBV27 and TRBJ1-6; 8 bases align to TRBD1. V dropped 1 base and J dropped 14; count of bases not matched to a gene: 7. This CDR3 has 14 amino acids. CDR1 is MNHEY and CDR2 is SMNVEV in the germline V gene (reference sequence). DNA for the CDR3: TGTGCCAGCAGTTTATTCCGGACAGGGACGTCCCTCCACTTT. Translating it yields CASSLFRTGTSLHF.

The chain couples TRBV9 to TRBJ2-7; D may be TRBD2 (5 bases). The CDR3 spans 15 residues. Germline CDR1 SGDLS, CDR2 YYNGEE. Deletions cut 0 bases from V and 2 bases from J, with 12 bases between. In DNA, the CDR3 is TGTGCCAGCAGCGTAGATGGTGGGAGCCCCTACGAGCAGTACTTC. Translated, it gives CASSVDGGSPYEQYF.

This chain joins TRBV6-5 and TRBJ2-1, with D unclear. Germline CDR1 MNHEY, CDR2 SVGAGI. CDR3 length: 13 amino acids. With 7 bases removed from V and 3 bases from J, the gap between germline ends came to 10 bases. The CDR3 here is CASTPNGYNEQFF. The DNA of the CDR3 is TGTGCCAGCACCCCCAACGGCTACAATGAGCAGTTCTTC.